These T cell receptor beta chains were read from a single sample in a study of cytomegalovirus exposure and HLA in healthy donors. Clones were read by immunoSEQ multiplex PCR, and TCRdb kept only the in-frame ones, dropping some. The sample carries 200,000 or so clones, roughly 84% recorded once. The specimen was PBMCs. These receptors all come from a woman in her twenties or thirties in good health and CMV-seropositive. Both conserved end residues are part of each CDR3. The D gene is left open where the match is weak. Where a row states a size, it is once, few, many or the class of an expanded clone; other rows omit it.

>TRBV30|-|once|TRBJ2-3
CAWGLSLEDTQYF
TGTGCCTGGGGACTTAGCCTCGAAGATACGCAGTATTTT
>TRBV5-1|TRBD1|-|TRBJ1-4
CASNWGTGATNEKLFF
TGCGCCAGCAACTGGGGCACAGGGGCAACTAATGAAAAACTGTTTTTT
>TRBV7-2|TRBD1|-|TRBJ2-5
CASSSDRGQETQYF
TGTGCCAGCAGCTCCGACAGGGGCCAAGAGACCCAGTACTTC
>TRBV5-1|-|-|TRBJ1-1
CASSYSRDTEAFF
TGCGCCAGCAGCTATTCTCGGGACACTGAAGCTTTCTTT
>TRBV5-1|-|once|TRBJ2-7
CASSPRLEGLSGEQYF
TGCGCCAGCAGCCCCCGACTGGAAGGGCTTAGCGGCGAGCAGTACTTC
>TRBV7-2|TRBD2|-|TRBJ2-2
CASSRLAGGGNTGELFF
TGTGCCAGCAGCCGACTAGCGGGAGGGGGGAACACCGGGGAGCTGTTTTTT
>TRBV15|-|-|TRBJ2-7
CATSRDGSGAYEQYF
TGTGCCACCAGCAGAGATGGGTCAGGGGCCTACGAGCAGTACTTC
>TRBV29-1|TRBD1|-|TRBJ1-1
CSVAGQGASGTEAFF
TGCAGCGTTGCTGGACAGGGGGCTTCGGGCACTGAAGCTTTCTTT
>TRBV5-1|-|once|TRBJ1-1
CASSLSAGNTEAFF
TGCGCCAGCAGCTTGTCGGCAGGTAACACTGAAGCTTTCTTT
>TRBV2|-|-|TRBJ1-1
CASSERENTEAFF
TGTGCCAGCAGTGAAAGAGAGAACACTGAAGCTTTCTTT